The clone carrying this T cell receptor (beta chain) was detected once. Its antigen is undetermined. Germline V gene data show CDR1 as MNHNS and CDR2 as SASEGT. V shed 1 base and J shed 2 bases, with 9 bases lying between them. The CDR3 extends over 15 amino acids. Clones were sequenced by immunoSEQ multiplex PCR, and TCRdb holds only the in-frame ones, with some missing. The sample includes 90,000 to 150,000 clones, 90% to 95% seen only once; the top ten take around 3%. The data were obtained in a study of graft-versus-host responses after intestinal transplantation. Overall study results and limits: With peak circulating GvH clone levels came an association with early post-transplant HvG declines.

The genes are TRBV6-1 and TRBJ1-3; the D gene is possibly TRBD1 (6 bases). The receptor was derived from a human donor who received an intestinal transplant. The specimen comprised unstimulated CD8+ T cells sorted from spleen or lymph node cells, sampled before intestinal transplant. The CDR3 is CASSEEGGTGNTIYF. The CDR3 bases are TGTGCCAGCAGTGAAGAGGGGGGGACTGGAAACACCATATATTTT.